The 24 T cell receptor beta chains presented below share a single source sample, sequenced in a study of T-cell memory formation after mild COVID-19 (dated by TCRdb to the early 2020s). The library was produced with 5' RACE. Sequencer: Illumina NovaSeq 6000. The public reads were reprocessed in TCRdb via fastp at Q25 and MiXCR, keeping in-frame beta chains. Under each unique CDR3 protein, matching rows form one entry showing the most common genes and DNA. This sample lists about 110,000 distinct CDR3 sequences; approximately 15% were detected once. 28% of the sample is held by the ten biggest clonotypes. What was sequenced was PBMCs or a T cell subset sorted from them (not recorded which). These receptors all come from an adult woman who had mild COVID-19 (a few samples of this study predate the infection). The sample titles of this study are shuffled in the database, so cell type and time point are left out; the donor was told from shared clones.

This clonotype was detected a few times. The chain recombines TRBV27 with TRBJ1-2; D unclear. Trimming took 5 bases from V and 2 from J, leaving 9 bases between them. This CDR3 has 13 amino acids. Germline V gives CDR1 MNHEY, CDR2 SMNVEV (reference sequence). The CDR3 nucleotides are TGTGCCAGCAGTCCGCGCAGAAACTATGGCTACACCTTC. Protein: CASSPRRNYGYTF.

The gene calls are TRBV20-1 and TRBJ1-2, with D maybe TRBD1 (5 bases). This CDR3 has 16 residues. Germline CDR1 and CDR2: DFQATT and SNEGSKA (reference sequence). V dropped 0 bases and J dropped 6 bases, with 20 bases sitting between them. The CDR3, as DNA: TGCAGTGCTAGAGATCTAAGGGGAAAACAATTAGATGGCTACACCTTC. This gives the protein CSARDLRGKQLDGYTF.

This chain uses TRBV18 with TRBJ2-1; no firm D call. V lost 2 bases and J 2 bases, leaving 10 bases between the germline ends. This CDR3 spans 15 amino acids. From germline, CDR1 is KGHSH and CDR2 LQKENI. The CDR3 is CASSPEVNPYNEQFF. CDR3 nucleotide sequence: TGTGCCAGCTCACCAGAGGTTAATCCCTACAATGAGCAGTTCTTC.

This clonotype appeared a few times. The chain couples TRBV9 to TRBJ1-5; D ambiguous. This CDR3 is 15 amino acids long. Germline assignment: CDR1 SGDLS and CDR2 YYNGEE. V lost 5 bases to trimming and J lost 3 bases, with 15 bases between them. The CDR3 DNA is TGTGCCAGCAGTGCGGACCTTAAACCCAATCAGCCCCAGCATTTT. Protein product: CASSADLKPNQPQHF.

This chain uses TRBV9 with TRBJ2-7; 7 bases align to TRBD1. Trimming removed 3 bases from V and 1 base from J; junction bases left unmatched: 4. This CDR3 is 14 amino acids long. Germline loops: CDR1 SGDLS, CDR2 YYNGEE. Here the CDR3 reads CASSEGAGSYEQYF. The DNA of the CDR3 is TGTGCCAGCAGCGAGGGGGCAGGGTCCTACGAGCAGTACTTC.

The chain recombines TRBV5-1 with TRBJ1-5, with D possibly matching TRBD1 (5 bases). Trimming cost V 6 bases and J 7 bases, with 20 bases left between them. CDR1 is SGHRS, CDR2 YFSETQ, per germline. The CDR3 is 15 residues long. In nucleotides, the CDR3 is TGCGCCAGCAACACGGGATCTGGGACCGGGCAGCCCCAGCATTTT. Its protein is CASNTGSGTGQPQHF.

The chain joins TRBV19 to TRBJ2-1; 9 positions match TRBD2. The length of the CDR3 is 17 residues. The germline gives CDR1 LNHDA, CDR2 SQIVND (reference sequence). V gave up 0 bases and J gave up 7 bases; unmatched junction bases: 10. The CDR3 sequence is CASSIDYAGGPGNEQFF. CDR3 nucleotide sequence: TGTGCCAGTAGTATAGACTACGCGGGAGGGCCGGGGAATGAGCAGTTCTTC.

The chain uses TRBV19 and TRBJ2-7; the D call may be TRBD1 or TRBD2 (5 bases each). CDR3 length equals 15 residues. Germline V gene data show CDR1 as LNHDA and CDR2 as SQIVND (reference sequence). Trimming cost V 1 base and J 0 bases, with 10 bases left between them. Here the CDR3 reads CASSIAGLASYEQYF. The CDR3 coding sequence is TGTGCCAGTAGTATAGCGGGGCTAGCCTCCTACGAGCAGTACTTC.

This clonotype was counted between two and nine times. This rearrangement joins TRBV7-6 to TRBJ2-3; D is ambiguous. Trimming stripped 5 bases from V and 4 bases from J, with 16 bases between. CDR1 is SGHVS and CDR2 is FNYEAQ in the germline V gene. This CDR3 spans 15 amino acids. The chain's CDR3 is CASSTSGLGPDTQYF. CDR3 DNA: TGTGCCAGCAGCACCTCGGGTCTCGGGCCAGATACGCAGTATTTT.

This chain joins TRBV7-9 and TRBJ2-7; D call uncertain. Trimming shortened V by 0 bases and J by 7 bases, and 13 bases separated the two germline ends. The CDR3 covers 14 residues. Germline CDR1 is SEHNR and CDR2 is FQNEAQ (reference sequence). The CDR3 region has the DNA TGTGCCAGCAGCTTAGCGCTGGGTTTGGGTGAGCAGTACTTC. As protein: CASSLALGLGEQYF.

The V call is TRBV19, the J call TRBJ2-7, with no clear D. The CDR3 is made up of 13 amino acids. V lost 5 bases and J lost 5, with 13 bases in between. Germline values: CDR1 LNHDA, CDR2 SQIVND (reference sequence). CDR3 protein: CASSARDGDEQYF. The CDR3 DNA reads TGTGCCAGTAGTGCTAGGGATGGGGACGAGCAGTACTTC.

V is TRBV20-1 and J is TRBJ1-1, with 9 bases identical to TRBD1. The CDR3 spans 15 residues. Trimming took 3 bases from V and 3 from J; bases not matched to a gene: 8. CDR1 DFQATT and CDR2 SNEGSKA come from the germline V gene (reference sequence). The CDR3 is CSARPADRGHTEAFF. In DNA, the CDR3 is TGCAGTGCTAGGCCCGCGGACAGGGGACACACTGAAGCTTTCTTT.

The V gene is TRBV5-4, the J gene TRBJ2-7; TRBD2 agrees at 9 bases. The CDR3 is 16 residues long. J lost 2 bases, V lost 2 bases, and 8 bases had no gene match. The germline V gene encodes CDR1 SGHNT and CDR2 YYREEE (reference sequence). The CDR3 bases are TGTGCCAGCAGCTTAAAGGGGCTAGCGGGACCCTACGAGCAGTACTTC. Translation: CASSLKGLAGPYEQYF.

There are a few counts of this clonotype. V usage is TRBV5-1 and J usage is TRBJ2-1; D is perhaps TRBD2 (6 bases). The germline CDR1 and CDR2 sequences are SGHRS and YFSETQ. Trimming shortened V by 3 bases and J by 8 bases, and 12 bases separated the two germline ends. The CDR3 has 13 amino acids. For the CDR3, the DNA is TGCGCCAGCAGCTCAAGCGGGCCCCATGAGCAGTTCTTC. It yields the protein CASSSSGPHEQFF.

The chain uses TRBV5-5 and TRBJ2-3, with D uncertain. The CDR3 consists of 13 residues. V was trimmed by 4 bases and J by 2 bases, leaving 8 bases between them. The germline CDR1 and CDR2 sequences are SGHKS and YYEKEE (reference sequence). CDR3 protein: CASSPWATDTQYF. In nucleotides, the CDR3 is TGTGCCAGCAGCCCATGGGCCACAGATACGCAGTATTTT.

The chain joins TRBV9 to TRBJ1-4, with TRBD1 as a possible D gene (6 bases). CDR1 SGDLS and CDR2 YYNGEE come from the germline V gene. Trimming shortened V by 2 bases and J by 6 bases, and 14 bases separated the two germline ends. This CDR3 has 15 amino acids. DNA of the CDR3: TGTGCCAGCAGCGTTGGGGGGCCGGGGTATGAAAAACTGTTTTTT. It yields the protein CASSVGGPGYEKLFF.

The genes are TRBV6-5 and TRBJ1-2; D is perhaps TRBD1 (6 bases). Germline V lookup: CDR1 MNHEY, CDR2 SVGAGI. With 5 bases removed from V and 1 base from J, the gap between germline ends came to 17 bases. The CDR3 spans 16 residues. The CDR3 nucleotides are TGTGCCAGCAGTACCATGGACAGCCTTTATAACTATGGCTACACCTTC. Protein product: CASSTMDSLYNYGYTF.

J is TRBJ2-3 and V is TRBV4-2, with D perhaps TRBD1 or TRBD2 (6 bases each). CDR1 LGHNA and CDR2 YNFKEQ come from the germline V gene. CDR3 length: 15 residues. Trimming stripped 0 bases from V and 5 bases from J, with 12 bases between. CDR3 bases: TGTGCCAGCAGCCAAGAGAGGGGGGTTGTAGATACGCAGTATTTT. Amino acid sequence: CASSQERGVVDTQYF.

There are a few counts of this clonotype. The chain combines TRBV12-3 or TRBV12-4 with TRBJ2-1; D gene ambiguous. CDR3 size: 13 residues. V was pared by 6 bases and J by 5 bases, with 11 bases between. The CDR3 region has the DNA TGTGCCAGCAGACTTCAACAGAACAATGAGCAGTTCTTC. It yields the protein CASRLQQNNEQFF.

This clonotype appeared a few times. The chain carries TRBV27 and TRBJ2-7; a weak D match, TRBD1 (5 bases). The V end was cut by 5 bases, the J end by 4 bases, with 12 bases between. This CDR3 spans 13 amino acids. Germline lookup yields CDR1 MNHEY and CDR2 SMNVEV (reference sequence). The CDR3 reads CASSTSTAYEQYF. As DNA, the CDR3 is TGTGCCAGCAGTACCTCGACAGCTTACGAGCAGTACTTC.

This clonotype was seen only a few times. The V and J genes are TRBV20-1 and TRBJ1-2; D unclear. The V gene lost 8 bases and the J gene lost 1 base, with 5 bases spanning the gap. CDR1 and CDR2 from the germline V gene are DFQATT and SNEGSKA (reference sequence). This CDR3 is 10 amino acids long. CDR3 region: CSHFNYGYTF. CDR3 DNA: TGCAGTCATTTTAACTATGGCTACACCTTC.

The CDR3 sequence: CASSHPRQGRTDTQYF. The CDR3 coding sequence is TGTGCCAGCAGCCATCCCCGGCAGGGGCGCACAGATACGCAGTATTTT. The chain employs TRBV3-1 and TRBJ2-3; weak D call: TRBD1 (6 bases). The CDR3 length is 16 residues. Germline lookup yields CDR1 LGHDT and CDR2 YNNKEL (reference sequence). V shed 3 bases and J shed 1 base, with 14 bases lying between them.

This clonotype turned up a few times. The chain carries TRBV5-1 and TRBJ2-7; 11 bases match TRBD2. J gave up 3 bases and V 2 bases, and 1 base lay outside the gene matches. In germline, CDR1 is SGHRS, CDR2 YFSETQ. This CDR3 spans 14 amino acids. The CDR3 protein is CASSFGTSGYEQYF. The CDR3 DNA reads TGCGCCAGCAGCTTTGGGACTAGCGGCTACGAGCAGTACTTC.

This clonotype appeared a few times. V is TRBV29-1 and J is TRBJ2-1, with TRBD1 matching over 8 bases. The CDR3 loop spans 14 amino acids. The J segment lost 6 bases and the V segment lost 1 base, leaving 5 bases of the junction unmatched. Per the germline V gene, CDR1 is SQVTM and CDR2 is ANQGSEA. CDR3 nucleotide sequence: TGCAGCGTTGAAGCCGGACAGGGAGGCAATGAGCAGTTCTTC. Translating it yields CSVEAGQGGNEQFF.